The 19 T cell receptor beta chains below were found in one sample sequenced in a study of CD8 T cells in Susac syndrome. Random hexamers were used to reverse transcribe an amount of about 0.5 to 1 ug RNA. TCRdb analysed the immunoSEQ multiplex PCR reads with MiXCR anew, one entry per CDR3 protein. Altogether about 440,000 distinct CDR3 sequences are present, more than 80% being singletons, with the ten largest covering roughly 0.1%. Sequencing was performed on CD8+ T cells from PBMCs. Receptor source: a human donor with multiple sclerosis.

This clonotype occurred once. The chain employs TRBV6-5 and TRBJ2-5; 7 positions match TRBD1. Trimming at V came to 7 bases and at J to 3 bases, leaving 5 bases not matched to a gene. The CDR3 sequence is 13 residues long. Germline-derived CDR1 and CDR2 are MNHEY and SVGAGI. The CDR3 reads CASKGAIEETQYF. The CDR3 nucleotides are TGTGCCAGCAAGGGGGCGATAGAAGAGACCCAGTACTTC.

The chain has TRBV29-1 and TRBJ1-1; 7 nucleotides agree with TRBD1. V lost 8 bases to trimming and J lost 2 bases; unmatched junction nucleotides: 11. The CDR3 runs 14 residues. Per germline, CDR1 SQVTM and CDR2 ANQGSEA. CDR3 residues: CSYNRQGSNTEAFF. CDR3 in DNA: TGCAGCTACAATAGACAGGGAAGTAACACTGAAGCTTTCTTT.

In its sample, this clonotype was seen once. The CDR3 reads CASSSRDRGLLRDTQYF. CDR3 nucleotides: TGTGCCAGCAGTTCCCGGGACAGGGGGCTGTTAAGGGATACGCAGTATTTT. The V and J genes are TRBV27 and TRBJ2-3, with 12 bases fitting TRBD1. Germline assignment: CDR1 MNHEY and CDR2 SMNVEV (reference sequence). The V and J ends lost 4 bases and 6 bases, in that order; junction bases with no gene match: 11. The CDR3 runs to 17 residues.

This clonotype showed up just a few times. The V and J genes are TRBV7-6 and TRBJ2-7; no firm D call. With 5 bases removed from V and 6 bases from J, the gap between germline ends came to 14 bases. This CDR3 comprises 13 residues. The germline gives CDR1 SGHVS, CDR2 FNYEAQ. The CDR3 bases are TGTGCCAGCAGCCCACTGGAAAGGCCCGAGCAGTACTTC. This sequence encodes CASSPLERPEQYF.

The chain uses TRBV27 and TRBJ2-7; D call uncertain. Trimming took off 5 bases at V and 4 bases at J, with 18 bases between the two ends. Germline V lookup: CDR1 MNHEY, CDR2 SMNVEV (reference sequence). The CDR3 has 15 residues. The CDR3, as DNA: TGTGCCAGCAGTCCCGCCTGGGTAGCTTCGTACGAGCAGTACTTC. It is translated as CASSPAWVASYEQYF.

The rearrangement uses TRBV24-1 and TRBJ2-7, with no clear D. The CDR3 sequence is 14 residues long. Trimming removed 4 bases from V and 0 bases from J, with 9 bases in between. Germline V gene sequence: CDR1 KGHDR, CDR2 SFDVKD. CDR3 nucleotides: TGTGCCACCAGTGAGGAGCGTAGCTCCTACGAGCAGTACTTC. Translating gives CATSEERSSYEQYF.

This chain joins TRBV5-1 and TRBJ1-2, with D maybe TRBD1 (5 bases). Per germline, CDR1 SGHRS and CDR2 YFSETQ. Between the trimmed V and J ends, which lost 0 bases and 3 bases, there was a span of 12 bases. This CDR3 spans 15 amino acids. The CDR3 DNA follows: TGCGCCAGCAGCTTGGGCTTTTTAGGGGACTATGGCTACACCTTC. It codes for CASSLGFLGDYGYTF.

The rearrangement joins TRBV5-6 to TRBJ2-5, with D unclear. This CDR3 has 14 residues. The germline V gene has CDR1 SGHDT and CDR2 YYEEEE. The V end was cut by 0 bases, the J end by 5 bases, with 11 bases between. CDR3 nucleotide sequence: TGTGCCAGCAGCTTGGTAGCTGGCAGGGAGACCCAGTACTTC. Translated: CASSLVAGRETQYF.

This clonotype showed up just once. The chain uses TRBV18 and TRBJ1-2; TRBD1 aligns across 7 bases. J lost 6 bases, V lost 11 bases, and 15 bases had no gene match. This CDR3 has 14 amino acids. Looked up from germline, CDR1 is KGHSH and CDR2 is LQKENI. The CDR3 coding sequence is TGTGCCGTCTCACCACTAGACAGGGACGATGGCTACACCTTC. Its translation is CAVSPLDRDDGYTF.

This chain connects TRBV6-2 or TRBV6-3 to TRBJ2-1; no clear D. Trimming shortened V by 5 bases and J by 5 bases, and 4 bases separated the two germline ends. Germline V gene data show CDR1 as MNHEY and CDR2 as SVGEGT. This CDR3 comprises 11 residues. The CDR3 DNA sequence: TGTGCCAGCAGTGCCCACAATGAGCAGTTCTTC. Translation gives CASSAHNEQFF.

The chain is built from TRBV4-1 and TRBJ1-5; D remains unclear. Germline CDR1 MGHRA, CDR2 YSYEKL. The CDR3 is 14 residues long. V dropped 2 bases and J dropped 7 bases, with 12 bases sitting between them. CDR3 loop: CASSQSLPGQPQHF. CDR3 DNA sequence: TGCGCCAGCAGCCAATCACTGCCGGGACAGCCCCAGCATTTT.

CDR3 sequence (DNA): TGTGCCTGGAGTATCCTGGGGGAAAAACTGTTTTTT. Protein product: CAWSILGEKLFF. V usage is TRBV30 and J usage is TRBJ1-4; D remains unclear. Between the trimmed V and J ends, which lost 2 bases and 8 bases, there was a span of 9 bases. The V gene's germline CDR1 is GTSNPN and CDR2 SVGIG (reference sequence). This CDR3 contains 12 residues.

The V and J genes are TRBV6-6 and TRBJ2-7, with D uncertain. The V gene's germline CDR1 is MNHNY and CDR2 SVGAGI (reference sequence). Between the trimmed V and J ends, which lost 3 bases and 1 base, there was a span of 10 bases. The CDR3 consists of 14 residues. CDR3 residues: CASSYFSDSYEQYF. CDR3 bases: TGTGCCAGCAGTTATTTTTCAGATTCCTACGAGCAGTACTTC.

CDR3 protein: CASSPPPDRTYEQYF. For the CDR3, the DNA is TGTGCCAGCTCACCACCCCCGGACAGAACCTACGAGCAGTACTTC. The V gene is TRBV18, the J gene TRBJ2-7; the D gene is possibly TRBD1 (6 bases). This CDR3 spans 15 amino acids. Deletions cut 0 bases from V and 2 bases from J, with 11 bases between. The V gene's germline CDR1 is KGHSH and CDR2 LQKENI.

The genes are TRBV11-2 and TRBJ1-1; D gene ambiguous. V was clipped by 2 bases and J by 1 base, with 8 bases between them. Germline CDR1 and CDR2: SGHAT and FQNNGV. CDR3 length: 14 amino acids. CDR3 sequence (DNA): TGTGCCAGCAGCTTATTGGTTGGGAACACTGAAGCTTTCTTT. Amino acids: CASSLLVGNTEAFF. Based on the CDR3 plus reference TRBV11-2 and TRBJ1-1, the full variable domain is EAGVAQSPRYKIIEKRQSVAFWCNPISGHATLYWYQQILGQGPKLLIQFQNNGVVDDSQLPKDRFSAERLKGVDSTLKIQPAKLEDSAVYLCASSLLVGNTEAFFGQGTRLTVV.

This clonotype was seen a few times. The rearrangement joins TRBV14 to TRBJ1-2; tentative D call: TRBD1 (6 bases). The CDR3 sequence is 12 residues long. Trimming took off 1 base at V and 8 bases at J, with 8 bases between the two ends. Germline V gives CDR1 SGHDN, CDR2 FVKESK. DNA for the CDR3: TGTGCCAGCAGCCAAGTGGGACACGGCTACACCTTC. Translated, it gives CASSQVGHGYTF.

Written as DNA, the CDR3 is TGTGCCAGCAGTTTAGGGTTTTCGGCAGGGTCAACCGGGGAGCTGTTTTTT. Translation gives CASSLGFSAGSTGELFF. The V gene is TRBV12-3 or TRBV12-4, the J gene TRBJ2-2; tentative D call: TRBD1 (5 bases). The CDR3 runs 17 residues. Deletions cut 1 base from V and 5 bases from J, with 17 bases between.

This chain connects TRBV28 to TRBJ2-7, with a tentative D call TRBD1 (6 bases). The length of the CDR3 is 13 residues. Trimming cost V 6 bases and J 0 bases, with 9 bases left between them. Per the germline V gene, CDR1 is MDHEN and CDR2 is SYDVKM. The CDR3 region is CASRWTDSYEQYF. DNA for the CDR3: TGTGCCAGCAGGTGGACAGACTCCTACGAGCAGTACTTC.

The chain couples TRBV29-1 to TRBJ2-7, with D possibly called TRBD1 or TRBD2 (5 bases each). Trimming took off 3 bases at V and 7 bases at J, with 16 bases between the two ends. CDR3 length equals 13 residues. In germline, CDR1 is SQVTM, CDR2 ANQGSEA. CDR3 loop: CSVEGTRVGEQYF. DNA of the CDR3: TGCAGCGTTGAGGGGACCCGAGTTGGGGAGCAGTACTTC.